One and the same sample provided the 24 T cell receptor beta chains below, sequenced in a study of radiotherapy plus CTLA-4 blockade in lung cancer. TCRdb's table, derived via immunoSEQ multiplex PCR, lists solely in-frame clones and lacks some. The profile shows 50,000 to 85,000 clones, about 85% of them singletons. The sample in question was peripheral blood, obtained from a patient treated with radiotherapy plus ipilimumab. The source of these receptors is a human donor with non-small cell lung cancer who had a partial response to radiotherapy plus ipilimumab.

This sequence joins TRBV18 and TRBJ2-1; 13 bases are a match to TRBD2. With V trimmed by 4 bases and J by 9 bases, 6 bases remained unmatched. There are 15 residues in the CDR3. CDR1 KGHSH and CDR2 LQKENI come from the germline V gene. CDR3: CASSLGTSGKPEQFF. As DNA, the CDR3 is TGTGCCAGCTCACTCGGGACTAGCGGGAAACCTGAGCAGTTCTTC.

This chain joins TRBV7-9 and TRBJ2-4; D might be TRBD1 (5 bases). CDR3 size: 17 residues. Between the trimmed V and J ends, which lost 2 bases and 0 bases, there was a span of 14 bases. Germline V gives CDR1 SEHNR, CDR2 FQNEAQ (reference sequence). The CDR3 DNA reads TGTGCCAGCAGCTTATTCATTAGGGGTCTAGCCAAAAACATTCAGTACTTC. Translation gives CASSLFIRGLAKNIQYF. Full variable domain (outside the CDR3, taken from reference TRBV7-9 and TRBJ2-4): DTGVSQNPRHKITKRGQNVTFRCDPISEHNRLYWYRQTLGQGPEFLTYFQNEAQLEKSRLLSDRFSAERPKGSFSTLEIQRTEQGDSAMYLCASSLFIRGLAKNIQYFGAGTRLSVL.

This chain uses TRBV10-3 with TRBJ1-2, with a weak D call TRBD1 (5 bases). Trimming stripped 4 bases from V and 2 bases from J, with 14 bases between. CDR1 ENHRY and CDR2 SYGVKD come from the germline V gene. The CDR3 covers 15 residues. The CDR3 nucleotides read TGTGCCATCAGTGGAAAAGGCAGGGAAAACTATGGCTACACCTTC. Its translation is CAISGKGRENYGYTF.

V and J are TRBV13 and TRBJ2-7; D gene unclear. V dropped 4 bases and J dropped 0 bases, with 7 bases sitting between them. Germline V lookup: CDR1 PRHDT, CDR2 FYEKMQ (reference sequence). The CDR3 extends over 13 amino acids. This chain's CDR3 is CASSYQRSYEQYF. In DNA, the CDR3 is TGTGCCAGCAGCTACCAGCGCTCCTACGAGCAGTACTTC.

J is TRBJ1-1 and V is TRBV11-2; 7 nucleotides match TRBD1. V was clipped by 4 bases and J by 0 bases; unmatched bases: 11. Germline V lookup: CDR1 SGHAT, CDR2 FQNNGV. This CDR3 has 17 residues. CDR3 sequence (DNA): TGTGCCAGCAGCTCCCCCCCAGGGACAGATCTGAACACTGAAGCTTTCTTT. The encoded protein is CASSSPPGTDLNTEAFF.

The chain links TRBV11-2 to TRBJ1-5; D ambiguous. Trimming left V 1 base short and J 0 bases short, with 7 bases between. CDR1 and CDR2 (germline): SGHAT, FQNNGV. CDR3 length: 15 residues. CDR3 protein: CASSLGGYSNQPQHF. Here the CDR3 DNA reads TGTGCCAGCAGCTTAGGAGGATATAGCAATCAGCCCCAGCATTTT.

CDR3 sequence: CASSQGLAGGPGGYEQYF. As DNA, the CDR3 is TGTGCCAGCAGCCAAGGACTAGCGGGAGGGCCGGGTGGTTACGAGCAGTACTTC. The rearrangement links TRBV4-2 to TRBJ2-7; 14 bases match TRBD2. Trimming at V came to 1 base and at J to 4 bases, leaving 9 bases not matched to a gene. The CDR3 contains 18 residues. Germline values: CDR1 LGHNA, CDR2 YNFKEQ.

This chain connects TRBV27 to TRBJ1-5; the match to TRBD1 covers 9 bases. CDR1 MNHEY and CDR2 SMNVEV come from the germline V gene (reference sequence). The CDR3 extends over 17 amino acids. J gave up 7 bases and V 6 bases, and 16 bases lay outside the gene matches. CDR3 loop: CASSSRPGTGSGQPQHF. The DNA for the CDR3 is TGTGCCAGCAGCTCAAGACCCGGGACAGGGAGTGGGCAGCCCCAGCATTTT.

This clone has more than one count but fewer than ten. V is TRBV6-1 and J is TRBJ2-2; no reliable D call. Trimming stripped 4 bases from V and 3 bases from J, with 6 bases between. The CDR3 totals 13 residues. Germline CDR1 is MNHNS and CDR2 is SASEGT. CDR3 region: CASSAGHTGELFF. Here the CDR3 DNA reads TGTGCCAGCAGTGCTGGGCACACCGGGGAGCTGTTTTTT.

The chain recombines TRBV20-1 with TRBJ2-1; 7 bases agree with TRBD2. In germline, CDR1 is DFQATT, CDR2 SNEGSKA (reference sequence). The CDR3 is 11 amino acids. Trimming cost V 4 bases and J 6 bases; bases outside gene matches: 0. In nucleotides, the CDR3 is TGCAGTGCTACGGGGGGCAATGAGCAGTTCTTC. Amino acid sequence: CSATGGNEQFF.

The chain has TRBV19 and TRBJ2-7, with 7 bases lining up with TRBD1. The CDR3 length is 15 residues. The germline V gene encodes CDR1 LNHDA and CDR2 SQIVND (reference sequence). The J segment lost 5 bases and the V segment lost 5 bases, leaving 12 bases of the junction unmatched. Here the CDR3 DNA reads TGTGCCAGTAGTCCGGCTGACAGGGTGAGCCACGAGCAGTACTTC. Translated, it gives CASSPADRVSHEQYF. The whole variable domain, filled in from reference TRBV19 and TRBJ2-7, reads DGGITQSPKYLFRKEGQNVTLSCEQNLNHDAMYWYRQDPGQGLRLIYYSQIVNDFQKGDIAEGYSVSREKKESFPLTVTSAQKNPTAFYLCASSPADRVSHEQYFGPGTRLTVT.

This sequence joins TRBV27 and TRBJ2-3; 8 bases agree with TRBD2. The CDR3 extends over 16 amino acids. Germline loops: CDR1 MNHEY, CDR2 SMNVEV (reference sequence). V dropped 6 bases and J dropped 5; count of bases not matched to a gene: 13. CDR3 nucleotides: TGTGCCAGCAGCTCCCCTACCGGGAGGGCCAAAGATACGCAGTATTTT. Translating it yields CASSSPTGRAKDTQYF.

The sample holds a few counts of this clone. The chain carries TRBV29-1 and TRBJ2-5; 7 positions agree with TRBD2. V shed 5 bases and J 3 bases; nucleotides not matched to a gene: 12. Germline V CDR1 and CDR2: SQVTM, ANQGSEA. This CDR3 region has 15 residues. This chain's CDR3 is CSVPLIGGRKETQYF. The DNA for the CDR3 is TGCAGCGTTCCTTTGATTGGCGGGAGAAAAGAGACCCAGTACTTC.

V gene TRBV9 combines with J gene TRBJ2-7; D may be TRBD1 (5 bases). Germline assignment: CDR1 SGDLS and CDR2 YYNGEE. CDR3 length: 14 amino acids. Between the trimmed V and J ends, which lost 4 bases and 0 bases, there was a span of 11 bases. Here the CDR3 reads CASSQGLSSYEQYF. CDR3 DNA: TGTGCCAGCAGCCAGGGCCTCTCCTCCTACGAGCAGTACTTC.

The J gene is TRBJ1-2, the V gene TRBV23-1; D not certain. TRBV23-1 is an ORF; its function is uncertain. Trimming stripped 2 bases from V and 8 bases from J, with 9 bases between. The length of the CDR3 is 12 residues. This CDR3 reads CASSQRHVGYTF. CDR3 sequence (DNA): TGCGCCAGCAGTCAACGACACGTCGGCTACACCTTC.

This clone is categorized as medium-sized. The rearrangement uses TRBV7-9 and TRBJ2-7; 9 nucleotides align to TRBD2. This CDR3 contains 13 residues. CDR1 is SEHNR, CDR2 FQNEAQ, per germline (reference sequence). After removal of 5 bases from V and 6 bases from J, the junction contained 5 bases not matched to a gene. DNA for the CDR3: TGTGCCAGCAGCACCAATAGCGGGAGCGAGCAGTACTTC. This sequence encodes CASSTNSGSEQYF. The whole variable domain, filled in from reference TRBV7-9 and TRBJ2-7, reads DTGVSQNPRHKITKRGQNVTFRCDPISEHNRLYWYRQTLGQGPEFLTYFQNEAQLEKSRLLSDRFSAERPKGSFSTLEIQRTEQGDSAMYLCASSTNSGSEQYFGPGTRLTVT.

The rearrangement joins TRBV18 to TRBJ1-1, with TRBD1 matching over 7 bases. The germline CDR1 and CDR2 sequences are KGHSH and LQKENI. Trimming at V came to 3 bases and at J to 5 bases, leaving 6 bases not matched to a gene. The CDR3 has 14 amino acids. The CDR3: CASSPVTGKTEAFF. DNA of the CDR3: TGTGCCAGCTCACCGGTGACAGGGAAAACTGAAGCTTTCTTT. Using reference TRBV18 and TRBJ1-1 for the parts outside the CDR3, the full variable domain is NAGVMQNPRHLVRRRGQEARLRCSPMKGHSHVYWYRQLPEEGLKFMVYLQKENIIDESGMPKERFSAEFPKEGPSILRIQQVVRGDSAAYFCASSPVTGKTEAFFGQGTRLTVV.

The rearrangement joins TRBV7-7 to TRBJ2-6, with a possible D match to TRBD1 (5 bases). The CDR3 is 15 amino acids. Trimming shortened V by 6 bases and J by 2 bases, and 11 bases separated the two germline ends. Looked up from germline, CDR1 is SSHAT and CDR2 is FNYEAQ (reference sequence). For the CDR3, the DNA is TGTGCCAGCAGTCCCAGGGCAACTGGGGCCAACGTCCTGACTTTC. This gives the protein CASSPRATGANVLTF.

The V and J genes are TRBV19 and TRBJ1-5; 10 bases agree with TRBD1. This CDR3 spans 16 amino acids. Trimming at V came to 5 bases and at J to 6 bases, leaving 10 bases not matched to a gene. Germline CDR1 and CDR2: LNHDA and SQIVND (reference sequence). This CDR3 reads CASSASRDRGRQPQHF. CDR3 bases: TGTGCCAGTAGTGCCTCCCGGGACAGGGGCCGTCAGCCCCAGCATTTT.

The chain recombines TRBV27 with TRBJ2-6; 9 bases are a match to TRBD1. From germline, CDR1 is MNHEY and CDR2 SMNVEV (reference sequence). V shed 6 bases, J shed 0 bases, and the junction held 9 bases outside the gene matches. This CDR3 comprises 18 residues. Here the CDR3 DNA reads TGTGCCAGCAGCCGACTGGGACAGGGTTTCTCTGGGGCCAACGTCCTGACTTTC. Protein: CASSRLGQGFSGANVLTF.

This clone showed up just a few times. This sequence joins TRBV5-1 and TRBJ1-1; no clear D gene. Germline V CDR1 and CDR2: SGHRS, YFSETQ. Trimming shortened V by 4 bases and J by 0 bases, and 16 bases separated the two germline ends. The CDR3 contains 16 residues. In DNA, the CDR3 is TGCGCCAGCAGCCTAGCCACGCGGCACATGAACACTGAAGCTTTCTTT. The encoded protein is CASSLATRHMNTEAFF.

The CDR3 coding sequence is TGCGCCAGCAGCTTGCGTGGACACCAAAACACTGAAGCTTTCTTT. It is translated as CASSLRGHQNTEAFF. The J gene is TRBJ1-1, the V gene TRBV5-1; TRBD1 might be the D (5 bases). This CDR3 region has 15 residues. Between the trimmed V and J ends, which lost 1 base and 2 bases, there was a span of 12 bases. CDR1 and CDR2 (germline): SGHRS, YFSETQ.

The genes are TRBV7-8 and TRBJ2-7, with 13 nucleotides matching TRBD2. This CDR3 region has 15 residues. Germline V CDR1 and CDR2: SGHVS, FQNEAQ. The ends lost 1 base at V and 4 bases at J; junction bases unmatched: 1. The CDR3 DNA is TGTGCCAGCAGCTTAGGGACTAGCGGGAGTTACGAGCAGTACTTC. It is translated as CASSLGTSGSYEQYF.

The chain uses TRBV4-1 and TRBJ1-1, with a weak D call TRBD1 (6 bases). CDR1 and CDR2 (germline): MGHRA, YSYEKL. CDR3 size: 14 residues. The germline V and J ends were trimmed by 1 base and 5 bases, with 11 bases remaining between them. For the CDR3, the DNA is TGCGCCAGCAGCCAAGGGGGGCGCAGTACTGAAGCTTTCTTT. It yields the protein CASSQGGRSTEAFF.